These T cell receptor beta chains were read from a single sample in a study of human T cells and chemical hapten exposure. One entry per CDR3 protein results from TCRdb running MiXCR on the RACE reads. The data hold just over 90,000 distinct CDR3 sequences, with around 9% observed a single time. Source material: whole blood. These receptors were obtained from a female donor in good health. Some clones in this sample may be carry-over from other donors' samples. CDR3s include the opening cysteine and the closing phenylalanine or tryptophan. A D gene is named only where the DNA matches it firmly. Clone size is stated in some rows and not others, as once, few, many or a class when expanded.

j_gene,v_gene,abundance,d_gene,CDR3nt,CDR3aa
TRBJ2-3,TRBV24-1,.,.,TGTGCCACCAGTGATTTGGCTAGCGACACAGATACGCAGTATTTT,CATSDLASDTDTQYF
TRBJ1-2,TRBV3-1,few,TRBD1,TGTGCCAGCAGCCAACCGGGACAGGGATCCGATGGCTACACCTTC,CASSQPGQGSDGYTF
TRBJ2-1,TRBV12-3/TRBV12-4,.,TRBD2,TGTGCCAGCAGCCTAGGGACTAGCTCCTACAATGAGCAGTTCTTC,CASSLGTSSYNEQFF
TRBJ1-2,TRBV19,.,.,TGTGCCAGTAGTATCCAGGCAGCTTATGGCTACACCTTC,CASSIQAAYGYTF
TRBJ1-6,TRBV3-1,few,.,TGTGCCAGCAGCCCTCCATATGGGGCCCTCCACTTT,CASSPPYGALHF
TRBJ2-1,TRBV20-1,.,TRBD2,TGCAGTGCTAGGGCCAGCGGGAGTATGTATGAGCAGTTCTTC,CSARASGSMYEQFF
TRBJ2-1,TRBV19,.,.,TGTGCCAGTAGTATCCTCGGCAGCTTTGAATACAATGAGCAGTTCTTC,CASSILGSFEYNEQFF
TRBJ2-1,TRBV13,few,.,TGTGCCAGCAGCTTAGGCTTAGTGTTCGGCACCTCCTACAATGAGCAGTTCTTC,CASSLGLVFGTSYNEQFF
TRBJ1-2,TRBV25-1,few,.,TGTGCCAGCAGTGACCCGGGGGATCACTATGGCTACACCTTC,CASSDPGDHYGYTF
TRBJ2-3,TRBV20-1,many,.,TGCAGTGCTAAGAGACAGGGAGGAACAGATACGCAGTATTTT,CSAKRQGGTDTQYF
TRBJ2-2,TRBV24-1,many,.,TGTGCCACCAGTGATTTGCTGGCGGACACCGGGGAGCTGTTTTTT,CATSDLLADTGELFF
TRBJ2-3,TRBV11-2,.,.,TGTGCCAGCAGCTTGCTACTGGGCAGACCCTTCACAGATACGCAGTATTTT,CASSLLLGRPFTDTQYF
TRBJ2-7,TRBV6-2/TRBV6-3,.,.,TGTGCCAGCATGACCGGGACTCATTCCTACGAGCAGTACTTC,CASMTGTHSYEQYF
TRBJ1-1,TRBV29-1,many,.,TGCAGCGTTGAAGGGTCGATTGAAGCTTTCTTT,CSVEGSIEAFF
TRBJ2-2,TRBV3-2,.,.,TGTGCCAGCAGCCTTCAAAAGGGGAGCTCTGGCACCGGGGAGCTGTTTTTT,CASSLQKGSSGTGELFF
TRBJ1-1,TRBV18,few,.,TGTGCCAGCTCACCACTGGCGGACGGGAACACTGAAGCTTTCTTT,CASSPLADGNTEAFF
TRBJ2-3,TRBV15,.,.,TGTGTCACCAGGAAGGGAGAGAACACAGATACGCAGTATTTT,CVTRKGENTDTQYF
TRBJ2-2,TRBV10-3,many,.,TGTGCCATCAGTGAAGCCGGGGTACGGGCGAACACCGGGGAGCTGTTTTTT,CAISEAGVRANTGELFF
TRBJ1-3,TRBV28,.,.,TGTGCCAGCAGCCCAAGCCGCCTTAGCTCTGGAAACACCATATATTTT,CASSPSRLSSGNTIYF
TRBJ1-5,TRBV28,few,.,TGTGCCAGCAGTTTATTCGGGGACAATCAGCCCCAGCATTTT,CASSLFGDNQPQHF
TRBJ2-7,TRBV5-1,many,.,TGCGCCAGCAGCGGGGGATTGAGCTCCTACGAGCAGTACTTC,CASSGGLSSYEQYF
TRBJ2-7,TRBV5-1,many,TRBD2,TGCGCCAGCAGCATTCTAGCGGGATACGAGCAGTACTTC,CASSILAGYEQYF
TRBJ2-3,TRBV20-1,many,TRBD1,TGCAGTGCTAGAGCTGAGCAGGGGGTAGGAACAGATACGCAGTATTTT,CSARAEQGVGTDTQYF
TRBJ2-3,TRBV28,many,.,TGTGCCAGCAGAACAGGGACAGATACGCAGTATTTT,CASRTGTDTQYF
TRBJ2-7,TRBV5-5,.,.,TGTGCCAGCACCCACCTCTCCGAGACTATCACCTACGAGCAGTACTTC,CASTHLSETITYEQYF
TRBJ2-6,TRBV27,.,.,TGTGCCAGCAGTTTTTACGGCTCTGGGACCAACGTCCTGACTTTC,CASSFYGSGTNVLTF
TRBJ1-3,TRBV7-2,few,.,TGTGCCAGCAGTGCTCAGGGGACCAGCTCTGGAAACACCATATATTTT,CASSAQGTSSGNTIYF
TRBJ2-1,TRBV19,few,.,TGTGCCAGTAGTACCACAACACTAGTTCTAAATGAGCAGTTCTTC,CASSTTTLVLNEQFF
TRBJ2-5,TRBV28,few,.,TGTGCCAGCAGTTTTCGGGTTCGAGAGACCCAGTACTTC,CASSFRVRETQYF
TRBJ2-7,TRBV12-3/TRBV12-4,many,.,TGTGCCAGCAGGCCCCACGGGGTTACCTCCTACGAGCAGTACTTC,CASRPHGVTSYEQYF
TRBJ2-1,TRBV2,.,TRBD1,TGTGCCACCCCAGACAGGGCCGATAGGGATGAGCAGTTCTTC,CATPDRADRDEQFF
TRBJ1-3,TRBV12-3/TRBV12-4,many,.,TGTGCCAGCAGTTTGCCGGATGGAAACACCATATATTTT,CASSLPDGNTIYF
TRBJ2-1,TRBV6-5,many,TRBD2,TGTGCCAGCAGAATACTAGCGGGAGATCTCGATGAGCAGTTCTTC,CASRILAGDLDEQFF
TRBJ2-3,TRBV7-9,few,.,TGTGCCAGCAGCTTCAGACGAGACACAGATACGCAGTATTTT,CASSFRRDTDTQYF
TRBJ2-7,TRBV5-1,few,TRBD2,TGCGCCAGCAGCCCTGAACTAGCGGGAGCTAGGGAGCAGTACTTC,CASSPELAGAREQYF
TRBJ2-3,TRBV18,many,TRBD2,TGTGCCAGCTCACCCCTCGGGGGGGTCACAGATACGCAGTATTTT,CASSPLGGVTDTQYF
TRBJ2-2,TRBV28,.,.,TGTGCCAGCAGTCCCACTCGGGCGAACACCGGGGAGCTGTTTTTT,CASSPTRANTGELFF
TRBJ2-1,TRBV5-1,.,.,TGCGCCAGCAGCTTGGTATCGGGAGTTGAGCAGTTCTTC,CASSLVSGVEQFF
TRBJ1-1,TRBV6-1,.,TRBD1,TGTGCCAGCAGCCCACGGCGGGACAGCCCGAACACTGAAGCTTTCTTT,CASSPRRDSPNTEAFF
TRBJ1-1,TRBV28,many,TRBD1,TGTGCCAGCAGTTTCAAAGGCAGGGGGACTGAAGCTTTCTTT,CASSFKGRGTEAFF
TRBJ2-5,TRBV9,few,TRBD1,TGTGCCAGCAGCGGCCGGGACAGCCAAGAGACCCAGTACTTC,CASSGRDSQETQYF
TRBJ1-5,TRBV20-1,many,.,TGCAGTGCTTACCCGTCCTTATTCAATCAGCCCCAGCATTTT,CSAYPSLFNQPQHF
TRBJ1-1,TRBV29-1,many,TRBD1,TGCAGCGTTTCCCTTGACAGGGGGAGAACTGAAGCTTTCTTT,CSVSLDRGRTEAFF
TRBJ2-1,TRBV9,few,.,TGTGCCAGCAGCGTAGCGGGAGAGGGTAATGAGCAGTTCTTC,CASSVAGEGNEQFF
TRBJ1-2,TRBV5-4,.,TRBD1,TGTGCCAGCATCTCACAGGGGGCTGGCTATGGCTACACCTTC,CASISQGAGYGYTF
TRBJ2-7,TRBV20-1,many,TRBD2,TGCAGTGCTAGGAGCGGGAGCCCCTACGAGCAGTACTTC,CSARSGSPYEQYF
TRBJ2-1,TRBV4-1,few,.,TGCGCCAGCAGCCCCCGTCCCAATGAGCAGTTCTTC,CASSPRPNEQFF
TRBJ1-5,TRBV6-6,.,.,TGTGCCGGTAGGAGTTGGAGCAATCAGCCCCAGCATTTT,CAGRSWSNQPQHF
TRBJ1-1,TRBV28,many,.,TGTGCCAGCAGTACTTTACCCACTGAAGCTTTCTTT,CASSTLPTEAFF
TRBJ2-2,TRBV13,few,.,TGTGCCAGCAGCCCCTACACCGGGGAGCTGTTTTTT,CASSPYTGELFF
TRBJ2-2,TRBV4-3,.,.,TGCGCCAGCAGCCAAGTTCTGGAGACCGGGGAGCTGTTTTTT,CASSQVLETGELFF
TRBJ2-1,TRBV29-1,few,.,TGCAGCGTTGAAGGGACAGACTACAATGAGCAGTTCTTC,CSVEGTDYNEQFF
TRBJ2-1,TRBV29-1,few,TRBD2,TGCAGCGCCGGGGGGGGTGAGCAGTTCTTC,CSAGGGEQFF
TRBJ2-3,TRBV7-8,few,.,TGTGCCAGCAGCCAGGGGCCGGGGACGCAGTATTTT,CASSQGPGTQYF